These T cell receptor beta chains were read from a single sample in a study of T cells in Graves' hyperthyroidism and ophthalmopathy. MiXCR was run by TCRdb on the multiplex PCR reads, yielding one entry per CDR3 protein. The sample shows around 600,000 distinct CDR3 sequences, 12% to 15% of them seen only once. Material for sequencing was blood. These receptors came from a woman between 18 and 29 years old with Graves' ophthalmopathy. Each CDR3 is given with its conserved first and last residue. The D gene is left open where the match is weak. Clone size appears in some rows only: once, few, many, or a class for an expanded clone.

V,D,size,J,CDR3,DNA
TRBV5-5,TRBD2,few,TRBJ2-7,CASSRAGGNSYEQYF,TGTGCCAGCAGCCGAGCGGGAGGGAACTCCTACGAGCAGTACTTC
TRBV10-3,TRBD2,many,TRBJ2-7,CAISERRDYSYEQYF,TGTGCCATCAGTGAACGACGGGACTACTCCTACGAGCAGTACTTC
TRBV3-1,.,many,TRBJ2-5,CASSRDGGRGETQYF,TGTGCCAGCAGCCGCGATGGTGGGAGAGGGGAGACCCAGTACTTC
TRBV29-1,TRBD1,few,TRBJ1-2,CSVETTGVPYGYTF,TGCAGCGTTGAAACTACAGGGGTTCCCTATGGCTACACCTTC
TRBV11-2,.,few,TRBJ1-4,CASTSGGLNEKLFF,TGTGCCAGCACCTCAGGAGGTTTGAATGAAAAACTGTTTTTT
TRBV18,.,many,TRBJ1-1,CASSPSGGEAFF,TGTGCCAGCTCACCTTCGGGGGGCGAAGCTTTCTTT
TRBV28,TRBD2,.,TRBJ2-1,CASSSLAVHNEQFF,TGTGCCAGCAGTTCACTAGCGGTCCACAATGAGCAGTTCTTC
TRBV9,TRBD2,many,TRBJ2-5,CASSVVASGSAAQETQYF,TGTGCCAGCAGCGTAGTGGCTAGCGGGAGTGCCGCACAAGAGACCCAGTACTTC
TRBV6-5,.,.,TRBJ1-6,CASSYSSWETNSPLHF,TGTGCCAGCAGTTACTCGAGTTGGGAAACCAATTCACCCCTCCACTTT
TRBV2,.,many,TRBJ2-1,CASSPIWVGGDEQFF,TGTGCCAGCAGCCCCATTTGGGTTGGGGGTGATGAGCAGTTCTTC
TRBV9,.,few,TRBJ2-3,CASSVETGEGTQYF,TGTGCCAGCAGCGTAGAGACGGGAGAAGGTACGCAGTATTTT
TRBV18,TRBD1,few,TRBJ2-7,CASSLTGGTTYEQYF,TGTGCCAGCTCACTAACAGGGGGAACTACCTACGAGCAGTACTTC
TRBV5-1,.,many,TRBJ2-1,CASSLASNHNEQFF,TGCGCCAGCAGCTTGGCCTCTAATCACAATGAGCAGTTCTTC
TRBV6-2/TRBV6-3,.,.,TRBJ2-5,CASSFSSHQETQYF,TGTGCCAGCAGTTTTTCCTCCCACCAAGAGACCCAGTACTTC
TRBV28,.,many,TRBJ1-2,CASKLTDQVGYGYTF,TGTGCCAGCAAGTTAACAGACCAAGTAGGCTATGGCTACACCTTC
TRBV12-3/TRBV12-4,.,.,TRBJ2-3,CASGPNGDVADTQYF,TGTGCCAGCGGCCCCAATGGGGACGTGGCAGATACGCAGTATTTT